Reported below is one TCR beta chain. Authors' methods: Scientists estimated how many nucleated cells there were by amplifying reference gene primers. This table comes from immunoSEQ multiplex PCR, and its TCRdb copy is limited to in-frame clones, with some not included. The D gene and trimming were derived from the DNA, and the V and J assignments and clone size from that table. The sample carries approximately 100,000 clones, roughly 90% recorded once. CDR3 length: 12 amino acids. In germline, CDR1 is SQVTM, CDR2 ANQGSEA. V shed 1 base and J shed 4 bases, with 7 bases lying between them. These data originate in a study of blood T cell repertoires in COVID-19. At the level of the study: Both acute and convalescent COVID-19 samples were obtained from the United States, Italy and Spain. Sample material is recorded as cDNA or gDNA derived from T cells, B-cell-depleted T cells, or PBMCs.

Specimen: peripheral blood. The sequence was obtained from a man aged 55 to 69 with acute or convalescent COVID-19. The chain uses TRBV29-1 and TRBJ1-1; tentative D call: TRBD1 (5 bases). The CDR3 DNA is TGCAGCGTTGAAGGCGGGGCCACTGAAGCTTTCTTT. Residues: CSVEGGATEAFF. Looking up the rest from reference TRBV29-1 and TRBJ1-1 gives the full variable domain: SAVISQKPSRDICQRGTSLTIQCQVDSQVTMMFWYRQQPGQSLTLIATANQGSEATYESGFVIDKFPISRPNLTFSTLTVSNMSPEDSSIYLCSVEGGATEAFFGQGTRLTVV.